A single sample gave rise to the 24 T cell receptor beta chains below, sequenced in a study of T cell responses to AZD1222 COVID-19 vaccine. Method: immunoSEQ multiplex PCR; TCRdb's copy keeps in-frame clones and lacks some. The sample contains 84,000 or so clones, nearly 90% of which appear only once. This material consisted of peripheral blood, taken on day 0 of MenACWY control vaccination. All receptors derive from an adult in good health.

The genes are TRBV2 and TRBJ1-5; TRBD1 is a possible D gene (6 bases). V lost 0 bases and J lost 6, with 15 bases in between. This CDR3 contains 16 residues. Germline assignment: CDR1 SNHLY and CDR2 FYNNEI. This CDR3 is CASSEAPLQGFQPQHF. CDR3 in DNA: TGTGCCAGCAGTGAAGCACCCTTACAGGGTTTTCAGCCCCAGCATTTT.

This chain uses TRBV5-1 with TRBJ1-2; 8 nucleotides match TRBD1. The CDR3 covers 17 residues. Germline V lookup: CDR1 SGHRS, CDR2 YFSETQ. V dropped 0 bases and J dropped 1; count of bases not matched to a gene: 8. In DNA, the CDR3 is TGCGCCAGCAGCTTGGAGGACAGGGCCGATAATAACTATGGCTACACCTTC. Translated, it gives CASSLEDRADNNYGYTF.

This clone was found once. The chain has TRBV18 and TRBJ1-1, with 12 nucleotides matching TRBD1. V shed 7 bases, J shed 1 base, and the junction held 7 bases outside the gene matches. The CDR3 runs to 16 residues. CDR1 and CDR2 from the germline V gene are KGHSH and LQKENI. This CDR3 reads CASYIGTGGPNTEAFF. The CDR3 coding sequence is TGTGCCAGCTATATCGGGACAGGGGGCCCGAACACTGAAGCTTTCTTT.

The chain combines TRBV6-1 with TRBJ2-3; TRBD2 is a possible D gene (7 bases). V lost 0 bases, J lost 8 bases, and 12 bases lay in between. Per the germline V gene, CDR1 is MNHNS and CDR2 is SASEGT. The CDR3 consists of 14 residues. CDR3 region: CASSEAGGPVTQYF. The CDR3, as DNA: TGTGCCAGCAGTGAAGCGGGGGGGCCGGTTACGCAGTATTTT.

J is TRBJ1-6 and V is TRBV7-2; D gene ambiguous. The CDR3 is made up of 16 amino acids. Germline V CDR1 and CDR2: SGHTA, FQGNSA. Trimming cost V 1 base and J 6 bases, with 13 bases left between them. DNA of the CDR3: TGTGCCAGCAGCTTAGGGAGCAGTGAATCTAATTCACCCCTCCACTTT. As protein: CASSLGSSESNSPLHF.

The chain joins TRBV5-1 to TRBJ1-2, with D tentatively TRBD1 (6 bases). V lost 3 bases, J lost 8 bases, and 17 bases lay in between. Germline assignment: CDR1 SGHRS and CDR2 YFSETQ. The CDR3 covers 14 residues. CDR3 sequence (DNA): TGCGCCAGCAGCTCAACGGACAGATCTGAGGGCTACACCTTC. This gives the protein CASSSTDRSEGYTF.

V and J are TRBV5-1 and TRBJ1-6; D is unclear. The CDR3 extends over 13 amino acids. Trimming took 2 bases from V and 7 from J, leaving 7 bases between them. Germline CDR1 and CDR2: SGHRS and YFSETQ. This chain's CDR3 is CASSFGENSPLHF. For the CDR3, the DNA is TGCGCCAGCAGCTTCGGGGAAAATTCACCCCTCCACTTT.

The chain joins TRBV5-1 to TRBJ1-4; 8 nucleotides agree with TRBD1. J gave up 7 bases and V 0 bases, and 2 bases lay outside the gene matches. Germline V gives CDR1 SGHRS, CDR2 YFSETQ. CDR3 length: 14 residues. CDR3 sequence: CASSLGTGSEKLFF. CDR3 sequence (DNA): TGCGCCAGCAGCTTGGGGACAGGGAGTGAAAAACTGTTTTTT.

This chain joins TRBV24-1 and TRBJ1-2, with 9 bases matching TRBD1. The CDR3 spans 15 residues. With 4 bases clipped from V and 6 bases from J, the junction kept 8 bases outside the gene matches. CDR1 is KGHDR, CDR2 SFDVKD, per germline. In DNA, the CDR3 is TGTGCCACCAGTGACCCGGGACAGGGCTTCGATGGCTACACCTTC. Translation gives CATSDPGQGFDGYTF.

CDR3 in DNA: TGTGCCAGCAGCGCTCTAGCCACAGAAAGGGATGGCTACACCTTC. Translated, it gives CASSALATERDGYTF. This chain connects TRBV9 to TRBJ1-2; D remains ambiguous. This CDR3 has 15 residues. Germline CDR1 reads SGDLS; CDR2 reads YYNGEE. Trimming stripped 3 bases from V and 6 bases from J, with 18 bases between.

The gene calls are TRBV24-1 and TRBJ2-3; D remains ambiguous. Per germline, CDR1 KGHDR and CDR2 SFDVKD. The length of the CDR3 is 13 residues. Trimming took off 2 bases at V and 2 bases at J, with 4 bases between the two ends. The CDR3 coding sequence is TGTGCCACCAGTGATTCAATCACAGATACGCAGTATTTT. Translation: CATSDSITDTQYF.

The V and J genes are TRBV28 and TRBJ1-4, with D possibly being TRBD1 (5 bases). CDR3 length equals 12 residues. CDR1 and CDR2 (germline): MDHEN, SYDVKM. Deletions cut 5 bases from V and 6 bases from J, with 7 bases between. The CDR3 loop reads CASSRQYEKLFF. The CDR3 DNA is TGTGCCAGCAGTCGACAGTATGAAAAACTGTTTTTT.

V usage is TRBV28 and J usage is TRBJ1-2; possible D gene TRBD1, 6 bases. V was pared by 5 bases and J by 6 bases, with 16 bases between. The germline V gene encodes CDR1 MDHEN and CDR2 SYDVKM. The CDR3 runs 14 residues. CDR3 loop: CASSRAQGSNGYTF. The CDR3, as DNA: TGTGCCAGCAGTCGGGCCCAGGGGTCTAATGGCTACACCTTC.

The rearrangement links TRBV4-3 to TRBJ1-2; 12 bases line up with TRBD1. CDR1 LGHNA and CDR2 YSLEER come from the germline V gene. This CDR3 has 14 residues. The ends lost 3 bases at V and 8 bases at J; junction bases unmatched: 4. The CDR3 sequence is CASSQGQGAGGYTF. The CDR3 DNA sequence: TGCGCCAGCAGCCAGGGACAGGGGGCGGGAGGCTACACCTTC.

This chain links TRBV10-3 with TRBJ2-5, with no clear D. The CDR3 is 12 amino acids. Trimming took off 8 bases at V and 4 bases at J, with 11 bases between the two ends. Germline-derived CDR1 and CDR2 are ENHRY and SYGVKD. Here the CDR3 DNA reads TGTGCCATCGGTCAAAGGGTAGAGACCCAGTACTTC. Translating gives CAIGQRVETQYF.

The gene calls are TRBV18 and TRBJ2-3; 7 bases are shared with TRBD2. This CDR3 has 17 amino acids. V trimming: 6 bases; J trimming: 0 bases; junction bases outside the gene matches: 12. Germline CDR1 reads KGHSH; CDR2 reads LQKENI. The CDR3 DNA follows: TGTGCCAGCTCCCATCAGCTGAGCGGGATGAGCACAGATACGCAGTATTTT. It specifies CASSHQLSGMSTDTQYF.

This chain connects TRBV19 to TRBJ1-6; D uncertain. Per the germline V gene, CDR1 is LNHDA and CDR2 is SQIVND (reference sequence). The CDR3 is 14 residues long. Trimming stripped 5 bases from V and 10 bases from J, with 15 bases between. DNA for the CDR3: TGTGCCAGTAGTCCTTCAGAGGGTCTCTCACCCCTCCACTTT. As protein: CASSPSEGLSPLHF.

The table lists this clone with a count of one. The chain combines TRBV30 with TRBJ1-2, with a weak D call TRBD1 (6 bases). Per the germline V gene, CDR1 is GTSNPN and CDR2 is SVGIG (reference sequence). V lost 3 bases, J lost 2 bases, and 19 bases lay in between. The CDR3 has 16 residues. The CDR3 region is CAWRGGPGTVNYGYTF. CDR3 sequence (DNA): TGTGCCTGGAGAGGGGGACCAGGGACCGTCAACTATGGCTACACCTTC. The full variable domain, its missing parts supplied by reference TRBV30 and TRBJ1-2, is SQTIHQWPATLVQPVGSPLSLECTVEGTSNPNLYWYRQAAGRGLQLLFYSVGIGQISSEVPQNLSASRPQDRQFILSSKKLLLSDSGFYLCAWRGGPGTVNYGYTFGSGTRLTVV.

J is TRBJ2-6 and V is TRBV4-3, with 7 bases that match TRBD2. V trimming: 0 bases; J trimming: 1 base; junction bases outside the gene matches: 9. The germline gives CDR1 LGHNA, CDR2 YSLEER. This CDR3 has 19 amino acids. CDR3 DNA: TGCGCCAGCAGCCAAGATCCGGCAGCCGGGGGGTCTGGGGCCAACGTCCTGACTTTC. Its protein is CASSQDPAAGGSGANVLTF.

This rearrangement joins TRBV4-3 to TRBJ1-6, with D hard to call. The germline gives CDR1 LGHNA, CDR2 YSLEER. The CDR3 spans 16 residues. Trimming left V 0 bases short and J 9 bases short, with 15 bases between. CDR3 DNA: TGCGCCAGCAGCCAAGATCGGGAGCCCGGGCGTTCACCCCTCCACTTT. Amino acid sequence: CASSQDREPGRSPLHF.

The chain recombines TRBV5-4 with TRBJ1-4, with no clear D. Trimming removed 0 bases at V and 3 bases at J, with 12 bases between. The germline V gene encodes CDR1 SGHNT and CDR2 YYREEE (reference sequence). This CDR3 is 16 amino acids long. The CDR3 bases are TGTGCCAGCAGCTTGGGAGCTCTTCGGTCTAATGAAAAACTGTTTTTT. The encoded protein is CASSLGALRSNEKLFF.

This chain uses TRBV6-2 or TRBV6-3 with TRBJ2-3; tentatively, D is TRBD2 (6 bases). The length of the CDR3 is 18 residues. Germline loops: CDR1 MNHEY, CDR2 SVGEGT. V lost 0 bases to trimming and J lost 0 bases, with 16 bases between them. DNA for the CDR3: TGTGCCAGCAGTTACTCGATGGGAGGCTCGACAAGCACAGATACGCAGTATTTT. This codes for CASSYSMGGSTSTDTQYF.

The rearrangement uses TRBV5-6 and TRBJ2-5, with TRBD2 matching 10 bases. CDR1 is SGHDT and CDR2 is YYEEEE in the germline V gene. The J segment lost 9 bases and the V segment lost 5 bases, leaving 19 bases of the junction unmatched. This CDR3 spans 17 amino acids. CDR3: CASSNTRLAGSLRAQYF. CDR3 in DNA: TGTGCCAGCAGTAACACCCGACTAGCGGGTTCCCTCCGGGCCCAGTACTTC.

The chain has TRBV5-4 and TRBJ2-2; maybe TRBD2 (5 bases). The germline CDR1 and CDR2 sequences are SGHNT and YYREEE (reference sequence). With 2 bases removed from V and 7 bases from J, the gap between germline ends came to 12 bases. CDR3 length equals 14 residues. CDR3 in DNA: TGTGCCAGCAGCTTTCCTGCTGAGGGCGGGGAGCTGTTTTTT. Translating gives CASSFPAEGGELFF.